The T cell receptor beta chain described here comes from a study of T cells in localized non-small cell lung cancer. Notes on the study in general: Longer overall survival was associated with a higher density of T cells in the blood. Adjacent lung was found to contain a median roughly 60 of the top 100 tumor clones. Sequence data derive from only one tumor region, so heterogeneity remains possible.

Germline V gene data show CDR1 as SEHNR and CDR2 as FQNEAQ (reference sequence). V shed 6 bases and J 4 bases; nucleotides not matched to a gene: 9. This CDR3 is built from 15 residues. About this clone itself: Its specificity is unknown.

The table came from immunoSEQ multiplex PCR; TCRdb's copy has only in-frame clones and leaves some out. The data contain more than 70,000 clones, approximately 84% of them singletons. The V and J genes are TRBV7-9 and TRBJ1-2, with 9 bases identical to TRBD1. Sequenced material: peripheral blood, taken before any cancer treatment. This clonotype originated in a man between 40 and 75 years old with stage I lung adenocarcinoma. The CDR3 region has the DNA TGTGCCAGCAGATCTACAGGGGGCTCATTCTATGGCTACACCTTC. Translation gives CASRSTGGSFYGYTF.